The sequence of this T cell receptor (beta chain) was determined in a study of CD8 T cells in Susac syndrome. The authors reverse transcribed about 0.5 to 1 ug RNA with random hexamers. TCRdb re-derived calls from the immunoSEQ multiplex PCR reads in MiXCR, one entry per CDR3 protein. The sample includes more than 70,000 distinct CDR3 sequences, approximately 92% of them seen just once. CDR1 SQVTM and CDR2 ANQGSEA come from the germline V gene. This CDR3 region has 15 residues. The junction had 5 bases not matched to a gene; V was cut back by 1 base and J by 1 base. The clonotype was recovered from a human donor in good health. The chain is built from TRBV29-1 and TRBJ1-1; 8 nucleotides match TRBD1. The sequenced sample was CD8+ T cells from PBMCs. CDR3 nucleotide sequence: TGCAGCGTTGAAGGCCCACAGGGGGGGAACACTGAAGCTTTCTTT. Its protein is CSVEGPQGGNTEAFF. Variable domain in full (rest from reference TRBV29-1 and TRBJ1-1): SAVISQKPSRDICQRGTSLTIQCQVDSQVTMMFWYRQQPGQSLTLIATANQGSEATYESGFVIDKFPISRPNLTFSTLTVSNMSPEDSSIYLCSVEGPQGGNTEAFFGQGTRLTVV.